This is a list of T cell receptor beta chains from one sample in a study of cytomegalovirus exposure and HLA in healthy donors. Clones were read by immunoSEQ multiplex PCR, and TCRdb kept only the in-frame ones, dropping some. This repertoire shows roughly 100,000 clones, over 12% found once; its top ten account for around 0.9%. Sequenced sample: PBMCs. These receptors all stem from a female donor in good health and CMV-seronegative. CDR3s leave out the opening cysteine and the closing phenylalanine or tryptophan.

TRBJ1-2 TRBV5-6 ASSLAGTAKMYGYT
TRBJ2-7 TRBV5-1 ASSFDRSAVYEQY
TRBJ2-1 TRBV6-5 ASSYPGTGINEQF
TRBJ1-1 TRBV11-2 ASTLGGPGAMTEAF
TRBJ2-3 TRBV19 ASSVGTGDTDTQY
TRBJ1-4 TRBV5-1 ASSLTGALPEKLF
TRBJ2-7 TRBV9 ASSVGVEVHEQY
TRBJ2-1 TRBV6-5 ASSNTGLVANEQF
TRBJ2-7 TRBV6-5 ASSYQGRSYEQY
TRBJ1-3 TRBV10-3 AISADRGRNTIY
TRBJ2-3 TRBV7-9 ASSLAVGVADTQY
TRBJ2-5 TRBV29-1 SVSGTGGLQTQY
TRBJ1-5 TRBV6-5 ASSPGQWQPQH
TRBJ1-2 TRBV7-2 ASSLDRRPYGYT
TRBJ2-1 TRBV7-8 ASSLGPGGSYNEQF
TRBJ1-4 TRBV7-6 ASSLSHRPGGVEKLF
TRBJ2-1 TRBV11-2 ASSLAGLSSYNEQF
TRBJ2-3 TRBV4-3 ASSQDLQGSTDTQY
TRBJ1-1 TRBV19 ASSARTGTMNTEAF
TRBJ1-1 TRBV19 ASATRGLNTEAF
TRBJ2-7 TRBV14 ASRPNSEPRGRGHEQY
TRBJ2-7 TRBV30 AWSVRAGDGEQY
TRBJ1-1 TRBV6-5 ASSVPGGNTEAF
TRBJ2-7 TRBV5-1 ASSLGKTGYEQY
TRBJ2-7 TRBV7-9 ASSSWTGGTYEQY
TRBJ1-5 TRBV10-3 AISDTGFGNQPQH
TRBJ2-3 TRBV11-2 ASSLEAGVDTQY
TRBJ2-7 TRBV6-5 ASRTSGSSYEQY
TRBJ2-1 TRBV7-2 ASSSSAVENEQF
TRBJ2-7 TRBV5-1 ASSGDRGIYEQY
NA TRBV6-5 ASSYMGAYEQY
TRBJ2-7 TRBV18 ASSPGTYEQY
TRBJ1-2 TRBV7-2 ASSPGEGSGT
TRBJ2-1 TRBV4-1 ASSQESYGREQF
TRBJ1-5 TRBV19 ASLRTVYSNQPQH
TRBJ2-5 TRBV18 ASSPGSRHQETQY
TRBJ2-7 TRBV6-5 ASRTDRGPDEQY
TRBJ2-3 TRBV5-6 ASSLLPGQGADTQY
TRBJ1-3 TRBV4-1 ASSPGDTIY
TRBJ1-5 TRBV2 ASSEAGRDGGNQPQH